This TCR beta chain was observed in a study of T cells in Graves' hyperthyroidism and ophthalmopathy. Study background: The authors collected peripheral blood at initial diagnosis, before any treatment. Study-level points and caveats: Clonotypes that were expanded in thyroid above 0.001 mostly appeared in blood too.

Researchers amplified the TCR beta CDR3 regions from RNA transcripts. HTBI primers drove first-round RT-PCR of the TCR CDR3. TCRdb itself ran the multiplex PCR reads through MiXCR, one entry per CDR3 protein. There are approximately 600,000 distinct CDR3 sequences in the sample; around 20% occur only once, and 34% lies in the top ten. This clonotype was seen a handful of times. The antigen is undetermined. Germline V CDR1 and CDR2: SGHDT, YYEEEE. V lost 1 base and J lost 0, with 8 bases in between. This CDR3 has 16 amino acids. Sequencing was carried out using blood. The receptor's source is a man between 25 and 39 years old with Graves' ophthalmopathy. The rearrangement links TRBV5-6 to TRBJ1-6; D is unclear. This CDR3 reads CASSLPTASYNSPLHF. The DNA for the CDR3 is TGTGCCAGCAGCTTGCCTACGGCCTCCTATAATTCACCCCTCCACTTT.